Below are 24 T cell receptor beta chains sequenced from a single sample in a study of T-cell reconstitution after alpha-beta-depleted transplantation in children. Preparation of the TCRbeta library involved a method that used unique molecular identifiers. TCRdb used MiXCR to reprocess the PCR reads, holding one entry per CDR3 protein. The sample lists 120,000 or so distinct CDR3 sequences, roughly 24% occurring once. The material was PBMCs, mostly from graft donor cells, obtained 180 days after TCRalphabeta/CD19-depleted stem cell transplant. The receptor source for this set is a male patient under 10 years old who had a stem cell transplant for chronic granulomatous disease, so the T cells may come from the graft donor.

This clonotype has at least ten counts. V gene TRBV20-1 combines with J gene TRBJ2-5; D possibly matches TRBD1 or TRBD2 (6 bases each). Germline V lookup: CDR1 DFQATT, CDR2 SNEGSKA (reference sequence). The CDR3 has 14 amino acids. Trimming stripped 5 bases from V and 5 bases from J, with 18 bases between. The CDR3 protein is CSAELPGADETQYF. The CDR3 DNA reads TGCAGTGCTGAGCTTCCGGGGGCGGATGAGACCCAGTACTTC.

Many counts were recorded for this clonotype. The rearrangement joins TRBV29-1 to TRBJ1-1, with a possible D match to TRBD1 (6 bases). The CDR3 spans 14 residues. Trimming shortened V by 4 bases and J by 0 bases, and 12 bases separated the two germline ends. Germline CDR1 and CDR2: SQVTM and ANQGSEA. CDR3 protein: CSVVNRAVNTEAFF. In DNA form, the CDR3 reads TGCAGCGTTGTGAACAGGGCAGTGAACACTGAAGCTTTCTTT. The full variable domain, completed using reference TRBV29-1 and TRBJ1-1, is SAVISQKPSRDICQRGTSLTIQCQVDSQVTMMFWYRQQPGQSLTLIATANQGSEATYESGFVIDKFPISRPNLTFSTLTVSNMSPEDSSIYLCSVVNRAVNTEAFFGQGTRLTVV.

This clonotype was observed at least ten times. CDR3 protein: CASSHRDSYSGANVLTF. CDR3 coding DNA: TGTGCCAGCAGCCATAGGGACAGCTACTCTGGGGCCAACGTCCTGACTTTC. The rearrangement links TRBV3-1 to TRBJ2-6; 7 bases are shared with TRBD1. Germline CDR1 LGHDT, CDR2 YNNKEL (reference sequence). The ends lost 3 bases at V and 0 bases at J; junction bases unmatched: 5. The length of the CDR3 is 17 residues.

The V gene is TRBV20-1, the J gene TRBJ1-1; 8 nucleotides line up with TRBD1. Germline CDR1 and CDR2: DFQATT and SNEGSKA (reference sequence). The CDR3 spans 14 residues. V lost 7 bases and J lost 11; bases outside the gene matches: 18. The CDR3 nucleotides are TGCAGTGGCCATCCCCCGGACAGGGCGAACGGGGCTTTCTTT. Its protein product is CSGHPPDRANGAFF.

This clonotype was seen many times. The rearrangement joins TRBV29-1 to TRBJ1-2, with 8 nucleotides matching TRBD1. Looked up from germline, CDR1 is SQVTM and CDR2 is ANQGSEA. The CDR3 has 12 residues. V lost 6 bases and J lost 2; bases outside the gene matches: 2. The CDR3 protein is CSVWTGNYGYTF. The CDR3 region has the DNA TGCAGCGTATGGACAGGGAACTATGGCTACACCTTC.

The V and J genes are TRBV24-1 and TRBJ2-3; 11 nucleotides align to TRBD2. The CDR3 consists of 15 residues. CDR1 KGHDR and CDR2 SFDVKD come from the germline V gene. The V segment lost 10 bases and the J segment 5 bases; nucleotides outside the gene matches: 10. CDR3 protein: CATCSGGANLDTQYF. In DNA form, the CDR3 reads TGTGCCACTTGTAGCGGGGGGGCCAACCTAGATACGCAGTATTTT.

With respect to this clonotype: This could be a read error, since a much larger clone is one nucleotide away. The chain is built from TRBV20-1 and TRBJ2-7, with D perhaps TRBD1 (6 bases). The CDR3 runs to 15 residues. The germline gives CDR1 DFQATT, CDR2 SNEGSKA (reference sequence). The CDR3 coding sequence is TGCTGTGCTAGGGAAAGGGACAAGGGCTTCCCCGAGCAGTACTTC. Protein sequence: CCARERDKGFPEQYF.

The gene calls are TRBV29-1 and TRBJ2-2; no clear D gene. The CDR3 totals 13 residues. Looked up from germline, CDR1 is SQVTM and CDR2 is ANQGSEA. Trimming pared 3 bases from V and 1 base from J, leaving 6 bases between. DNA of the CDR3: TGCAGCGTTGAGGCGCTGAACACCGGGGAGCTGTTTTTT. Protein: CSVEALNTGELFF.

Only a few counts were recorded for this clonotype. The chain carries TRBV7-8 and TRBJ2-7; D not certain. Germline V gene sequence: CDR1 SGHVS, CDR2 FQNEAQ. The V gene lost 5 bases and the J gene lost 2 bases, with 10 bases spanning the gap. The CDR3 contains 13 residues. CDR3 loop: CASSPDKPYEQYF. The CDR3 DNA sequence: TGTGCCAGCAGCCCCGACAAACCCTACGAGCAGTACTTC.

This clonotype appeared many times. This chain joins TRBV29-1 and TRBJ2-2; possibly TRBD1 for D (5 bases). CDR1 and CDR2 from the germline V gene are SQVTM and ANQGSEA. V was trimmed by 3 bases and J by 3 bases, leaving 5 bases between them. CDR3 length equals 12 residues. CDR3 sequence reads: CSVETDTGELFF. The CDR3 DNA reads TGCAGCGTTGAGACAGACACCGGGGAGCTGTTTTTT.

The rearrangement links TRBV7-8 to TRBJ2-3; D is uncertain. Per germline, CDR1 SGHVS and CDR2 FQNEAQ. CDR3 length equals 14 residues. V lost 1 base and J 6 bases, leaving 11 bases between the germline ends. The CDR3 region is CASSLGTHLDTQYF. DNA of the CDR3: TGTGCCAGCAGCTTAGGGACCCATCTTGATACGCAGTATTTT.

This clonotype was counted ten times or more. The rearrangement joins TRBV18 to TRBJ2-5, with D hard to call. Trimming took off 3 bases at V and 2 bases at J, with 7 bases between the two ends. In germline, CDR1 is KGHSH, CDR2 LQKENI. The CDR3 length is 13 residues. Written as DNA, the CDR3 is TGTGCCAGCTCACCGTTCACGCAAGAGACCCAGTACTTC. This sequence encodes CASSPFTQETQYF.

Only a few counts were recorded for this clonotype. The V call is TRBV20-1, the J call TRBJ2-3, with 9 bases fitting TRBD1. V shed 0 bases, J shed 4 bases, and the junction held 8 bases outside the gene matches. The CDR3 is made up of 16 amino acids. Germline assignment: CDR1 DFQATT and CDR2 SNEGSKA (reference sequence). Here the CDR3 DNA reads TGCAGTGCTAGAGATCTGTGGGGACAGGGCCCAGATACGCAGTATTTT. The encoded protein is CSARDLWGQGPDTQYF.

This clonotype was counted between two and nine times. In nucleotides, the CDR3 is TGTGCCAGCAGTTCTCGGACTAGCGGGGTCGGGGAGCTGTTTTTT. Translation: CASSSRTSGVGELFF. This chain uses TRBV12-3 or TRBV12-4 with TRBJ2-2; TRBD2 aligns across 12 bases. CDR3 size: 15 residues. Germline trimming cut 4 bases from V and 7 bases from J; bases unmatched to any gene: 4.

The chain has TRBV5-1 and TRBJ2-1, with 10 positions matching TRBD2. The germline CDR1 and CDR2 sequences are SGHRS and YFSETQ. With V trimmed by 7 bases and J by 7 bases, 8 bases remained unmatched. The CDR3 length is 14 residues. The chain's CDR3 is CASGESGRGNEQFF. In nucleotides, the CDR3 is TGCGCCAGCGGGGAGAGCGGGAGGGGTAATGAGCAGTTCTTC.

Only a few counts were recorded for this clonotype. This chain connects TRBV20-1 to TRBJ2-3; 9 nucleotides agree with TRBD2. From germline, CDR1 is DFQATT and CDR2 SNEGSKA (reference sequence). The V gene end was trimmed by 3 bases and the J gene end by 4 bases; junction bases not matched to a gene: 8. This CDR3 contains 15 residues. As DNA, the CDR3 is TGCAGTGCTAGTCCCCTAGCGGGGAAGCCAGATACGCAGTATTTT. The encoded protein is CSASPLAGKPDTQYF.

This clonotype appeared a few times. The chain recombines TRBV20-1 with TRBJ2-3; D is possibly TRBD2 (5 bases). This CDR3 spans 11 amino acids. Germline values: CDR1 DFQATT, CDR2 SNEGSKA (reference sequence). Trimming took 6 bases from V and 8 from J, leaving 12 bases between them. The CDR3 spells CSAELVPTQYF. CDR3 sequence (DNA): TGCAGTGCGGAACTAGTCCCTACGCAGTATTTT.

The table lists this clonotype with many counts. The chain couples TRBV29-1 to TRBJ1-2, with D uncertain. Deletions cut 6 bases from V and 2 bases from J, with 13 bases between. This CDR3 has 13 amino acids. CDR1 SQVTM and CDR2 ANQGSEA come from the germline V gene. The CDR3 DNA reads as TGCAGCGTGGACCTCGGCCTCAACTATGGCTACACCTTC. Protein: CSVDLGLNYGYTF.

This clonotype was detected many times. V is TRBV20-1 and J is TRBJ2-7; no clear D gene. V was cut by 2 bases and J by 3 bases, with 17 bases left in between. The length of the CDR3 is 15 residues. The germline CDR1 and CDR2 sequences are DFQATT and SNEGSKA (reference sequence). This chain's CDR3 is CSARTTTREYYEQYF. The CDR3 DNA reads as TGCAGTGCTAGAACTACTACTCGCGAATACTACGAGCAGTACTTC.

The chain uses TRBV5-1 and TRBJ1-2; a weak D match, TRBD1 (5 bases). Trimming removed 0 bases from V and 0 bases from J, with 12 bases in between. The CDR3 runs 16 residues. Germline lookup yields CDR1 SGHRS and CDR2 YFSETQ. CDR3 nucleotides: TGCGCCAGCAGCTTGGGTCCCACAGGCTCTAACTATGGCTACACCTTC. Translating gives CASSLGPTGSNYGYTF.

The rearrangement joins TRBV20-1 to TRBJ2-5, with D unresolved. Trimming took 6 bases from V and 4 from J, leaving 18 bases between them. The CDR3 is 14 residues long. The V gene's germline CDR1 is DFQATT and CDR2 SNEGSKA (reference sequence). The CDR3 DNA reads as TGCAGTGCGATAGTTACCGTGGCCTCAGAGACCCAGTACTTC. It encodes CSAIVTVASETQYF.

The chain links TRBV12-3 or TRBV12-4 to TRBJ1-1, with D uncertain. This CDR3 is 11 amino acids long. Deletions cut 5 bases from V and 1 base from J, with 2 bases between. The CDR3 bases are TGTGCCAGCAGTGAGAACACTGAAGCTTTCTTT. As protein: CASSENTEAFF.

The table lists this clonotype with a few counts. The chain couples TRBV10-3 to TRBJ2-3; D may match TRBD1 or TRBD2 (5 bases each). Germline V gives CDR1 ENHRY, CDR2 SYGVKD. Trimming took off 8 bases at V and 2 bases at J, with 11 bases between the two ends. This CDR3 has 13 amino acids. In nucleotides, the CDR3 is TGTGCCATCGGTGGGACCAACACAGATACGCAGTATTTT. Translating it yields CAIGGTNTDTQYF.

Many counts were recorded for this clonotype. The chain combines TRBV12-3 or TRBV12-4 with TRBJ2-5; 7 nucleotides line up with TRBD1. Unmatched junction bases numbered 11, after V lost 6 bases and J lost 7 bases. The CDR3 contains 14 residues. CDR3 protein: CASRLSDRVGTQYF. CDR3 nucleotide sequence: TGTGCCAGCAGACTCTCAGACAGGGTTGGGACCCAGTACTTC.